This T cell receptor (beta chain) stems from a study of blood T cell repertoires in COVID-19. Study-wide background: Italy, Spain and the United States were the sources of the convalescent and acute COVID-19 samples. Sources were T cells, B-cell-depleted T cells, or PBMCs; the material itself was cDNA or gDNA.

In the authors' methods: Reference gene primer amplification in the assay estimated nucleated cell counts. Libraries were prepared by immunoSEQ multiplex PCR; TCRdb keeps only in-frame clonotypes and omits some of them. Clone size and V and J calls were adopted from that table, with D and trimming inferred from the DNA. The data contain about 15,000 clones, around 84% of them singletons. Sequencing was carried out using peripheral blood. The TCR sequence derives from a woman aged 45-60 years with active or convalescent COVID-19.

This CDR3 reads CASSSWDREPYGYTF. CDR3 DNA: TGTGCCAGCAGCTCCTGGGACAGGGAACCTTATGGCTACACCTTC. The J gene is TRBJ1-2, the V gene TRBV5-6, with TRBD1 matching over 9 bases. The V gene end was trimmed by 3 bases and the J gene end by 5 bases; junction bases not matched to a gene: 8. CDR1 and CDR2 from the germline V gene are SGHDT and YYEEEE. The CDR3 covers 15 residues.